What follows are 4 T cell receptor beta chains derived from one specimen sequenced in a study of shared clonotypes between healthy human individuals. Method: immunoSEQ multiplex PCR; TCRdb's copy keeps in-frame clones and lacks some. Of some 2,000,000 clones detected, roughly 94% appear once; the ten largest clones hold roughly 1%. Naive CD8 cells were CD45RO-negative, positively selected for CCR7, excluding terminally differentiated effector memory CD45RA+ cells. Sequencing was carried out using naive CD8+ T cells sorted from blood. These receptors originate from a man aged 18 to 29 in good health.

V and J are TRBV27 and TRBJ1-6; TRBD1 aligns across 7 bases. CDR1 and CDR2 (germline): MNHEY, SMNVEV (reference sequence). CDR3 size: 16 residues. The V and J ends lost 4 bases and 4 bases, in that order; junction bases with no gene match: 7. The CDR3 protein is CASSWTGPNYNSPLHF. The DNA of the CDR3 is TGTGCCAGCAGTTGGACAGGCCCCAATTATAATTCACCCCTCCACTTT.

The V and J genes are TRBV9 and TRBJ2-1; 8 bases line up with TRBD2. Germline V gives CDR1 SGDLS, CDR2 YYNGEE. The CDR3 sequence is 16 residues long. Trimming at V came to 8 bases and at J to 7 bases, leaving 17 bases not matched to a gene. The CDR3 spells CASSGIGEREINEQFF. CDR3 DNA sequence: TGTGCCAGTTCCGGTATTGGGGAGCGGGAGATTAATGAGCAGTTCTTC.

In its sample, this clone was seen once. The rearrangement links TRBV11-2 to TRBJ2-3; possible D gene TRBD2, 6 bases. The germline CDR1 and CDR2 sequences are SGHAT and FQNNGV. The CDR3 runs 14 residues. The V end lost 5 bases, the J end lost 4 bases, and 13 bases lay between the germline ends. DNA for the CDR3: TGTGCCAGCAGCCCCCGGGACTTATCAGATACGCAGTATTTT. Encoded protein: CASSPRDLSDTQYF.

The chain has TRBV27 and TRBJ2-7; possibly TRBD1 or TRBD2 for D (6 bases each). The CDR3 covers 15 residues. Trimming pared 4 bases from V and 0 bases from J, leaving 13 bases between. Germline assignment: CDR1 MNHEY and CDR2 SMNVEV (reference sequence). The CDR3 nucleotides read TGTGCCAGCAGTTCTTTGGGGGGCTCCTCCTACGAGCAGTACTTC. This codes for CASSSLGGSSYEQYF.